The next 29 T cell receptor beta chains were all read from a single sample in a study of T cell responses to AZD1222 COVID-19 vaccine. The method was immunoSEQ multiplex PCR; TCRdb's version includes in-frame clones alone and lacks a portion of them. This sample carries some 96,000 clones, about 88% of them seen once, and the ten largest clones take around 2%. This specimen was peripheral blood, taken on day 0 of AZD1222 vaccination. The receptor set was obtained from an adult in good health.

The chain joins TRBV7-3 to TRBJ1-1; a possible D gene is TRBD1 (6 bases). There are 13 residues in the CDR3. Germline V CDR1 and CDR2: SGHTA, FQGTGA. Trimming shortened V by 3 bases and J by 3 bases, and 8 bases separated the two germline ends. This CDR3 is CASSLNRDTEAFF. Written as DNA, the CDR3 is TGTGCCAGCAGCTTGAACAGGGACACTGAAGCTTTCTTT. Together with reference TRBV7-3 and TRBJ1-1, the CDR3 gives the full variable domain: GAGVSQTPSNKVTEKGKYVELRCDPISGHTALYWYRQSLGQGPEFLIYFQGTGAADDSGLPNDRFFAVRPEGSVSTLKIQRTERGDSAVYLCASSLNRDTEAFFGQGTRLTVV.

This clone has a single count. V is TRBV30 and J is TRBJ1-2; 8 nucleotides agree with TRBD1. The CDR3 runs 14 residues. The germline gives CDR1 GTSNPN, CDR2 SVGIG (reference sequence). Trimming removed 2 bases from V and 4 bases from J; junction bases left unmatched: 6. In nucleotides, the CDR3 is TGTGCCTGGAGTTCCCTTGGGACAGGCTATGGCTACACCTTC. Amino acid sequence: CAWSSLGTGYGYTF.

J is TRBJ2-2 and V is TRBV6-2 or TRBV6-3; D is ambiguous. The V gene lost 0 bases and the J gene lost 9 bases, with 17 bases spanning the gap. The CDR3 covers 16 residues. The germline V gene encodes CDR1 MNHEY and CDR2 SVGEGT. The CDR3 sequence: CASSYSPNFSIRELFF. Written as DNA, the CDR3 is TGTGCCAGCAGTTACTCTCCCAACTTTAGTATCCGGGAGCTGTTTTTT.

In regard to this clone: This specimen includes other DNA sequences encoding the same CDR3. The chain combines TRBV5-1 with TRBJ2-3; 10 nucleotides match TRBD1. CDR1 and CDR2 (germline): SGHRS, YFSETQ. The CDR3 totals 14 residues. The junction had 2 bases not matched to a gene; V was cut back by 4 bases and J by 3 bases. In DNA, the CDR3 is TGCGCCAGCAGCCCGGGACAGGGGACAGATACGCAGTATTTT. It specifies CASSPGQGTDTQYF.

The rearrangement links TRBV27 to TRBJ2-1; 8 bases align to TRBD1. Germline V gene data show CDR1 as MNHEY and CDR2 as SMNVEV (reference sequence). This CDR3 contains 14 residues. Trimming at V came to 3 bases and at J to 6 bases, leaving 4 bases not matched to a gene. The DNA of the CDR3 is TGTGCCAGCAGTTTCTGGGACAGGCGCAATGAGCAGTTCTTC. Its translation: CASSFWDRRNEQFF.

The chain carries TRBV11-2 and TRBJ2-3; D not certain. CDR3 length: 13 amino acids. Per germline, CDR1 SGHAT and CDR2 FQNNGV. Trimming removed 2 bases from V and 3 bases from J, with 6 bases in between. In DNA, the CDR3 is TGTGCCAGCAGCTTAAGGTTAACAGATACGCAGTATTTT. This sequence encodes CASSLRLTDTQYF.

V gene TRBV4-1 combines with J gene TRBJ1-5; D is perhaps TRBD1 (5 bases). Germline CDR1 and CDR2: MGHRA and YSYEKL. V lost 0 bases, J lost 4 bases, and 10 bases lay in between. This CDR3 is built from 15 residues. The CDR3 region is CASSQDAGLNQPQHF. DNA for the CDR3: TGCGCCAGCAGCCAAGATGCAGGGCTTAATCAGCCCCAGCATTTT.

The gene calls are TRBV5-4 and TRBJ2-7; TRBD1 matches at 12 bases. CDR1 SGHNT and CDR2 YYREEE come from the germline V gene (reference sequence). With V trimmed by 2 bases and J by 5 bases, 2 bases remained unmatched. There are 14 residues in the CDR3. CDR3 DNA sequence: TGTGCCAGCAGCTTTGGGGACAGGGGGCACGAGCAGTACTTC. Translated: CASSFGDRGHEQYF. Drawing the rest from reference TRBV5-4 and TRBJ2-7, the complete variable domain is ETGVTQSPTHLIKTRGQQVTLRCSSQSGHNTVSWYQQALGQGPQFIFQYYREEENGRGNFPPRFSGLQFPNYSSELNVNALELDDSALYLCASSFGDRGHEQYFGPGTRLTVT.

This chain links TRBV27 with TRBJ1-1; no firm D call. V was pared by 2 bases and J by 4 bases, with 11 bases between. The CDR3 covers 14 residues. Germline V gives CDR1 MNHEY, CDR2 SMNVEV (reference sequence). DNA for the CDR3: TGTGCCAGCAGTTTAACGGTCGACCTCACTGAAGCTTTCTTT. Translating gives CASSLTVDLTEAFF.

This chain links TRBV11-2 with TRBJ2-7; D might be TRBD2 (5 bases). Trimming cost V 6 bases and J 0 bases, with 18 bases left between them. Per the germline V gene, CDR1 is SGHAT and CDR2 is FQNNGV. There are 16 residues in the CDR3. The DNA for the CDR3 is TGTGCCAGCAGGGAACGGGGTAGCCTTAGCTCCTACGAGCAGTACTTC. Residues: CASRERGSLSSYEQYF.

The chain couples TRBV7-8 to TRBJ1-3; D is uncertain. Deletions cut 6 bases from V and 4 bases from J, with 4 bases between. This CDR3 is built from 11 residues. CDR1 SGHVS and CDR2 FQNEAQ come from the germline V gene. CDR3 amino acids: CASREGNTIYF. The DNA for the CDR3 is TGTGCCAGCAGGGAGGGAAACACCATATATTTT.

V gene TRBV30 combines with J gene TRBJ1-5; D remains unclear. The CDR3 is 13 residues long. In germline, CDR1 is GTSNPN, CDR2 SVGIG (reference sequence). This CDR3 reads CAARVELGQPQHF. Here the CDR3 DNA reads TGTGCTGCGCGAGTAGAGTTGGGTCAGCCCCAGCATTTT.

The chain has TRBV7-6 and TRBJ2-7; 7 nucleotides line up with TRBD1. Germline V lookup: CDR1 SGHVS, CDR2 FNYEAQ. This CDR3 comprises 13 residues. With 3 bases clipped from V and 10 bases from J, the junction kept 9 bases outside the gene matches. CDR3 region: CASSFARGTPQYF. The CDR3 DNA sequence: TGTGCCAGCAGCTTTGCCAGGGGGACGCCACAGTACTTC.

This rearrangement joins TRBV19 to TRBJ2-1, with 14 bases matching TRBD2. This CDR3 has 16 amino acids. Germline V gives CDR1 LNHDA, CDR2 SQIVND (reference sequence). After removal of 5 bases from V and 8 bases from J, the junction contained 8 bases not matched to a gene. The CDR3 region has the DNA TGTGCCAGTAGTCCGACTAGCGGGAGGGCGTGGGATGAGCAGTTCTTC. Translating it yields CASSPTSGRAWDEQFF.

The chain links TRBV28 to TRBJ1-1; 11 bases are shared with TRBD1. Trimming cost V 3 bases and J 4 bases; bases outside gene matches: 16. This CDR3 has 19 amino acids. The germline CDR1 and CDR2 sequences are MDHEN and SYDVKM. Here the CDR3 reads CASSLRSGQGAGFGTEAFF. The CDR3 nucleotides are TGTGCCAGCAGTTTGAGGTCAGGACAGGGGGCTGGCTTCGGCACTGAAGCTTTCTTT.

The gene calls are TRBV18 and TRBJ1-5; D is undetermined. The CDR3 extends over 13 amino acids. The V end was cut by 3 bases, the J end by 1 base, with 4 bases between. Germline values: CDR1 KGHSH, CDR2 LQKENI. CDR3 in DNA: TGTGCCAGCTCACCTATCAGCAATCAGCCCCAGCATTTT. It translates to CASSPISNQPQHF.

This sequence joins TRBV27 and TRBJ2-3; D is ambiguous. V was clipped by 3 bases and J by 6 bases, with 10 bases between them. CDR3 length: 13 amino acids. The germline CDR1 and CDR2 sequences are MNHEY and SMNVEV (reference sequence). CDR3 region: CASSFLGSDTQYF. CDR3 nucleotide sequence: TGTGCCAGCAGTTTTCTGGGTTCGGATACGCAGTATTTT.

This sequence joins TRBV6-5 and TRBJ2-2, with a weak D call TRBD2 (6 bases). The CDR3 is 14 residues long. V was cut by 6 bases and J by 6 bases, with 14 bases left in between. Germline CDR1 is MNHEY and CDR2 is SVGAGI. The CDR3 DNA follows: TGTGCCAGCAGCACTAGCCTTAACGCCGGGGAGCTGTTTTTT. Translated: CASSTSLNAGELFF.

The chain couples TRBV7-9 to TRBJ1-5; 9 nucleotides match TRBD1. The CDR3 length is 14 residues. The germline V gene encodes CDR1 SEHNR and CDR2 FQNEAQ (reference sequence). V lost 5 bases and J lost 6; bases outside the gene matches: 5. The CDR3 spells CASSQGTGRQPQHF. CDR3 bases: TGTGCCAGCAGCCAAGGGACAGGGCGTCAGCCCCAGCATTTT.

The chain links TRBV6-6 to TRBJ2-5; 7 bases match TRBD2. V dropped 6 bases and J dropped 1; count of bases not matched to a gene: 5. This CDR3 is built from 14 residues. CDR1 and CDR2 from the germline V gene are MNHNY and SVGAGI (reference sequence). CDR3 DNA: TGTGCCAGCAGCTCGGGGGGATCCCAAGAGACCCAGTACTTC. Translation: CASSSGGSQETQYF.

The chain joins TRBV7-9 to TRBJ2-3, with D perhaps given as TRBD1 or TRBD2 (5 bases each). This CDR3 comprises 13 residues. Germline-derived CDR1 and CDR2 are SEHNR and FQNEAQ (reference sequence). CDR3 DNA sequence: TGTGTCTCCCGGGACGGGAGCACAGATACGCAGTATTTT. Encoded protein: CVSRDGSTDTQYF.

The V call is TRBV11-2, the J call TRBJ2-1; 11 bases map to TRBD1. Germline loops: CDR1 SGHAT, CDR2 FQNNGV. The CDR3 is 16 residues long. Germline trimming cut 3 bases from V and 5 bases from J; bases unmatched to any gene: 6. In DNA form, the CDR3 reads TGTGCCAGCAGCTTCCGAGGGACAGGGGGGAACAATGAGCAGTTCTTC. Protein sequence: CASSFRGTGGNNEQFF. Together with reference TRBV11-2 and TRBJ2-1, the CDR3 gives the full variable domain: EAGVAQSPRYKIIEKRQSVAFWCNPISGHATLYWYQQILGQGPKLLIQFQNNGVVDDSQLPKDRFSAERLKGVDSTLKIQPAKLEDSAVYLCASSFRGTGGNNEQFFGPGTRLTVL.

The chain carries TRBV4-2 and TRBJ2-3; 12 bases match TRBD2. This CDR3 spans 18 amino acids. Germline V lookup: CDR1 LGHNA, CDR2 YNFKEQ. V shed 5 bases, J shed 0 bases, and the junction held 9 bases outside the gene matches. The CDR3 bases are TGTGCCAGCAGCTCCCGACTAGCGGGAGACGGGAGCACAGATACGCAGTATTTT. Amino acids: CASSSRLAGDGSTDTQYF.

The CDR3 bases are TGTGCTAGTGGAAGCGACACCGGGGAGCTGTTTTTT. It translates to CASGSDTGELFF. The rearrangement links TRBV12-5 to TRBJ2-2, with D unclear. The V gene lost 6 bases and the J gene lost 3 bases, with 5 bases spanning the gap. This CDR3 contains 12 residues. Germline CDR1 LGHNT, CDR2 FRNRAP.

The rearrangement uses TRBV28 and TRBJ2-1, with D possibly being TRBD1 or TRBD2 (6 bases each). V lost 6 bases to trimming and J lost 1 base, with 16 bases between them. Per germline, CDR1 MDHEN and CDR2 SYDVKM. The CDR3 extends over 16 amino acids. CDR3 amino acids: CASSLGGRGSYNEQFF. The CDR3, as DNA: TGTGCCAGCAGCTTAGGGGGGAGAGGGTCCTACAATGAGCAGTTCTTC.

The chain has TRBV11-2 and TRBJ2-3, with D possibly matching TRBD1 (5 bases). Germline values: CDR1 SGHAT, CDR2 FQNNGV. Trimming removed 5 bases from V and 8 bases from J, with 17 bases in between. The CDR3 contains 14 residues. The CDR3 sequence is CASSQGWERGTQYF. In nucleotides, the CDR3 is TGTGCCAGCAGCCAAGGGTGGGAAAGGGGTACGCAGTATTTT.

J is TRBJ1-2 and V is TRBV24-1, with 8 bases lining up with TRBD1. With 4 bases clipped from V and 3 bases from J, the junction kept 12 bases outside the gene matches. Germline lookup yields CDR1 KGHDR and CDR2 SFDVKD. This CDR3 is 17 amino acids long. CDR3 nucleotides: TGTGCCACCAGTGAGGGTCGGGACAGGATGGGGTACTATGGCTACACCTTC. Its translation is CATSEGRDRMGYYGYTF.

The rearrangement joins TRBV6-5 to TRBJ1-4; possibly TRBD1 for D (6 bases). Germline V gene data show CDR1 as MNHEY and CDR2 as SVGAGI. V gave up 6 bases and J gave up 7 bases, with 12 bases separating them. The length of the CDR3 is 13 residues. CDR3 bases: TGTGCCAGCAGGAACAGGGAGGGTGAAAAACTGTTTTTT. It is translated as CASRNREGEKLFF.

V and J are TRBV30 and TRBJ1-4; D ambiguous. Germline loops: CDR1 GTSNPN, CDR2 SVGIG (reference sequence). V dropped 0 bases and J dropped 7 bases, with 6 bases sitting between them. The CDR3 sequence is 12 residues long. DNA for the CDR3: TGTGCCTGGAGTGTAGGGATTGAAAAACTGTTTTTT. Encoded protein: CAWSVGIEKLFF.